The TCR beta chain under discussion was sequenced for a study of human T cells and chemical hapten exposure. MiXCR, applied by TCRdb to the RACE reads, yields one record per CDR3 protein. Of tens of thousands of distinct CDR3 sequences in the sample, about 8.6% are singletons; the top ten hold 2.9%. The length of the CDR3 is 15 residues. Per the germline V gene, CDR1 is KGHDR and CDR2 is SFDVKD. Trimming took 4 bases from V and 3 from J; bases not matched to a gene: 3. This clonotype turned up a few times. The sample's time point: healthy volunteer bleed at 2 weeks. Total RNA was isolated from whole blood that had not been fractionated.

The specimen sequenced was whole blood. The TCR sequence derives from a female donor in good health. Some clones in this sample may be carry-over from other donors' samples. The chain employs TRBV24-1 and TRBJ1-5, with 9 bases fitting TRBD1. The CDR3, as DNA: TGTGCCACCAGTGACGGACAGGGGAACAATCAGCCCCAGCATTTT. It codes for CATSDGQGNNQPQHF.